This T cell receptor (beta chain) was captured in a study of cytomegalovirus exposure and HLA in healthy donors. No record was made of this donor's CMV serostatus. This PCR relied on a set of 60 Vbeta primers and 13 Jbeta primers. Assay: immunoSEQ multiplex PCR; the TCRdb copy retains only in-frame clones and omits some. The repertoire has 150,000 or so clones, under 80% of them found once; the top ten carry under 2.5%. This clonotype originated in a human donor in good health. Material: PBMCs.

Here the CDR3 reads CASSYGQGAETQYF. The CDR3 DNA reads as TGTGCCAGCAGCTACGGACAGGGGGCTGAGACCCAGTACTTC. V is TRBV7-9 and J is TRBJ2-5, with 11 nucleotides matching TRBD1. The germline V gene encodes CDR1 SEHNR and CDR2 FQNEAQ (reference sequence). This CDR3 is built from 14 residues. Trimming cost V 4 bases and J 5 bases; bases outside gene matches: 3.